This TCR beta chain was captured in a study of blood T cells in healthy people across ages. Germline V gene sequence: CDR1 MNHNS, CDR2 SASEGT. Trimming took off 1 base at V and 0 bases at J, with 9 bases between the two ends. The CDR3 length is 15 residues. Study-level findings and limits: Bulk PBMC profiling left naive and antigen-experienced comparisons inconclusive.

Primed by a sample-barcoded 5' primer and a J-beta primer mix, a second PCR proceeded for roughly 7 to 11 cycles. A single record per CDR3 protein comes from TCRdb applying MiXCR to the 5' RACE reads. The sample holds 650,000 to 800,000 distinct CDR3 sequences; roughly 44% are singletons and the top ten take roughly 19%. A note on this clonotype: Its antigen is not identified.

Input material: blood. The chain recombines TRBV6-1 with TRBJ1-2; no clear D gene. The TCR comes from a man aged 55 to 69 in good health. The CDR3 region is CASSEGASPNYGYTF. Here the CDR3 DNA reads TGTGCCAGCAGTGAAGGGGCCTCTCCTAACTATGGCTACACCTTC.